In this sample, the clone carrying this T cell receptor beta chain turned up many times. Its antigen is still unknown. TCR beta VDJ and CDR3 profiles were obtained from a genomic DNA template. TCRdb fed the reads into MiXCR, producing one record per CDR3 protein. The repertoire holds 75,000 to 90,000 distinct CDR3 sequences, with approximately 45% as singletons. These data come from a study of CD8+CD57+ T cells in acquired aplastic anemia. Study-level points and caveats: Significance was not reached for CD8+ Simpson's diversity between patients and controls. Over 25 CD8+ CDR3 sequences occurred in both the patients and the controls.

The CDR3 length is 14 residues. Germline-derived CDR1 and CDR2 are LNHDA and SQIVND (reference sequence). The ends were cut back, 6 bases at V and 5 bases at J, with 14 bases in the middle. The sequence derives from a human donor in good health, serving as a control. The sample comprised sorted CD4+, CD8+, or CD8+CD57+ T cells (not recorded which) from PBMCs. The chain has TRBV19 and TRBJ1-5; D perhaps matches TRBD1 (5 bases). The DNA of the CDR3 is TGTGCCAGTAGGATGACAGCGGACTATCAGCCCCAGCATTTT. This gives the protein CASRMTADYQPQHF.